This passage covers 20 T cell receptor beta chains from one sample sequenced in a study of blood T cell repertoires in COVID-19. Method: immunoSEQ multiplex PCR; TCRdb's copy keeps in-frame clones and lacks some. The sample yields around 120,000 clones, 70% to 90% seen once. The sample consisted of peripheral blood. These receptors were obtained from a human donor in a cohort sampled during active COVID-19.

The chain employs TRBV3-1 (or the pseudogene TRBV3-2) and TRBJ1-1; possible D gene TRBD1, 6 bases. CDR1 and CDR2 (germline): LGHDT, YNNKEL (reference sequence). CDR3 length: 14 amino acids. The germline V and J ends were trimmed by 3 bases and 13 bases, with 21 bases remaining between them. CDR3: CASSHLGDNVRVFF. The CDR3, as DNA: TGTGCCAGCAGCCACTTGGGGGACAACGTACGTGTTTTCTTT.

The gene calls are TRBV7-6 and TRBJ2-1; 8 bases match TRBD2. J gave up 6 bases and V 5 bases, and 6 bases lay outside the gene matches. Germline-derived CDR1 and CDR2 are SGHVS and FNYEAQ. The CDR3 sequence is 14 residues long. The DNA for the CDR3 is TGTGCCAGCAGCCCTGGACTAGCCCCCAATGAGCAGTTCTTC. This encodes CASSPGLAPNEQFF.

The chain links TRBV4-3 to TRBJ2-1; a possible D gene is TRBD2 (6 bases). Germline CDR1 is LGHNA and CDR2 is YSLEER. V was pared by 0 bases and J by 4 bases, with 13 bases between. The CDR3 totals 16 residues. CDR3 loop: CASSQESKDYYNEQFF. The DNA for the CDR3 is TGCGCCAGCAGCCAAGAGTCTAAGGACTATTACAATGAGCAGTTCTTC.

The V and J genes are TRBV15 and TRBJ1-4; weak D call: TRBD1 (5 bases). Trimming pared 3 bases from V and 2 bases from J, leaving 13 bases between. CDR3 length equals 16 residues. CDR1 is LNHNV, CDR2 YYDKDF, per germline (reference sequence). CDR3 amino acids: CATSRGGGGTNEKLFF. For the CDR3, the DNA is TGTGCCACCAGCAGGGGTGGTGGGGGGACTAATGAAAAACTGTTTTTT.

The table lists this clone with a few counts. The chain uses TRBV6-4 and TRBJ1-4; no clear D gene. Trimming cost V 2 bases and J 0 bases, with 16 bases left between them. CDR1 and CDR2 (germline): MRHNA, SNTAGT. The CDR3 is made up of 18 amino acids. The CDR3: CASSDPPVRGATNEKLFF. The CDR3 nucleotides read TGTGCCAGCAGTGACCCCCCAGTTCGTGGAGCAACTAATGAAAAACTGTTTTTT.

In this sample, this clone turned up once. CDR3 amino acids: CASSPLAGGTDTQYF. DNA for the CDR3: TGTGCCAGCTCACCACTAGCGGGGGGCACAGATACGCAGTATTTT. J is TRBJ2-3 and V is TRBV18, with 9 bases aligning to TRBD2. Germline V CDR1 and CDR2: KGHSH, LQKENI. CDR3 length: 15 residues. Losses at the gene ends were 1 base for V and 1 base for J; bases not matched to a gene: 0.

The chain employs TRBV6-5 and TRBJ2-7; 9 positions match TRBD1. This CDR3 is 15 amino acids long. Unmatched junction bases numbered 10, after V lost 4 bases and J lost 6 bases. Germline V gene sequence: CDR1 MNHEY, CDR2 SVGAGI. The CDR3 sequence: CASSLTFTDRGEQYF. The DNA of the CDR3 is TGTGCCAGCAGTTTGACCTTTACGGACAGGGGCGAGCAGTACTTC.

This chain links TRBV3-1 (or the pseudogene TRBV3-2) with TRBJ2-1; 7 nucleotides match TRBD2. This CDR3 is built from 15 residues. V was clipped by 4 bases and J by 8 bases; unmatched bases: 11. Germline assignment: CDR1 LGHDT and CDR2 YNNKEL (reference sequence). The CDR3 DNA reads TGTGCCAGCAGCCCGAGCGGGGTTGTAAAGGATGAGCAGTTCTTC. Protein product: CASSPSGVVKDEQFF.

The chain has TRBV7-2 and TRBJ1-2; possibly TRBD1 for D (6 bases). The V gene lost 5 bases and the J gene lost 2 bases, with 15 bases spanning the gap. Germline lookup yields CDR1 SGHTA and CDR2 FQGNSA. The CDR3 covers 15 residues. The CDR3 loop is CASSLSGTNNYGYTF. As DNA, the CDR3 is TGTGCCAGCAGCCTTTCCGGGACAAACAACTATGGCTACACCTTC.

V usage is TRBV5-4 and J usage is TRBJ2-3; the D gene is possibly TRBD2 (5 bases). Germline V gene lookup returns CDR1 SGHNT and CDR2 YYREEE (reference sequence). Trimming stripped 7 bases from V and 3 bases from J, with 12 bases between. The CDR3 spans 13 residues. The CDR3 here is CASRTGPTDTQYF. The CDR3 coding sequence is TGTGCCAGCCGGACTGGTCCAACAGATACGCAGTATTTT.

The V gene is TRBV4-2, the J gene TRBJ2-7; 12 positions agree with TRBD2. The CDR3 totals 14 residues. Germline CDR1 and CDR2: LGHNA and YNFKEQ. Trimming took 9 bases from V and 5 from J; bases not matched to a gene: 8. Written as DNA, the CDR3 is TGTGCCAGTTCCCTAGCGGGGGGGCGTGACGAGCAGTACTTC. Translation gives CASSLAGGRDEQYF.

The chain links TRBV7-9 to TRBJ1-1; D gene uncertain. Germline V lookup: CDR1 SEHNR, CDR2 FQNEAQ (reference sequence). CDR3 length equals 14 residues. Trimming took 1 base from V and 2 from J, leaving 8 bases between them. The CDR3 DNA follows: TGTGCCAGCAGCTTAGGCTCAGGTAACACTGAAGCTTTCTTT. Translation gives CASSLGSGNTEAFF.

V is TRBV4-1 and J is TRBJ1-4; D is undetermined. Looked up from germline, CDR1 is MGHRA and CDR2 is YSYEKL. Trimming shortened V by 10 bases and J by 4 bases, and 19 bases separated the two germline ends. The CDR3 sequence is 15 residues long. Here the CDR3 reads CATKTEADYNEKLFF. The CDR3 coding sequence is TGCGCCACCAAAACCGAGGCAGACTATAATGAAAAACTGTTTTTT.

The genes are TRBV28 and TRBJ1-5; 12 nucleotides agree with TRBD1. V lost 4 bases to trimming and J lost 4 bases; unmatched junction nucleotides: 5. This CDR3 contains 16 residues. Germline CDR1 is MDHEN and CDR2 is SYDVKM. CDR3 residues: CASSSGTGGRNQPQHF. The CDR3 DNA reads TGTGCCAGCAGTTCCGGGACAGGGGGCCGGAATCAGCCCCAGCATTTT.

The chain combines TRBV10-3 with TRBJ2-3; a weak D match, TRBD2 (6 bases). This CDR3 comprises 15 residues. Per the germline V gene, CDR1 is ENHRY and CDR2 is SYGVKD. The V and J ends lost 6 bases and 4 bases respectively, with 17 bases between them. The CDR3 DNA follows: TGTGCCATCAGCCTTAGCGGAACGGGCGCAGATACGCAGTATTTT. As protein: CAISLSGTGADTQYF.

As concerns this clone: Other DNA sequences in this specimen translate into the identical CDR3. The genes are TRBV5-4 and TRBJ1-1; possible D gene TRBD1, 6 bases. Trimming stripped 0 bases from V and 3 bases from J, with 9 bases between. The CDR3 covers 14 residues. CDR1 and CDR2 (germline): SGHNT, YYREEE (reference sequence). The CDR3: CASSLEQGYTEAFF. The CDR3 DNA follows: TGTGCCAGCAGCTTGGAACAGGGATACACTGAAGCTTTCTTT. Full variable domain (missing parts from reference TRBV5-4 and TRBJ1-1): ETGVTQSPTHLIKTRGQQVTLRCSSQSGHNTVSWYQQALGQGPQFIFQYYREEENGRGNFPPRFSGLQFPNYSSELNVNALELDDSALYLCASSLEQGYTEAFFGQGTRLTVV.

The chain carries TRBV6-6 and TRBJ1-1; no reliable D call. With 0 bases removed from V and 3 bases from J, the gap between germline ends came to 8 bases. The V gene's germline CDR1 is MNHNY and CDR2 SVGAGI (reference sequence). The CDR3 consists of 14 residues. CDR3 nucleotide sequence: TGTGCCAGCAGTTACTCGCCAGGCCACACTGAAGCTTTCTTT. This encodes CASSYSPGHTEAFF.

The chain is built from TRBV28 and TRBJ2-7, with D unresolved. This CDR3 contains 16 residues. Germline loops: CDR1 MDHEN, CDR2 SYDVKM. V lost 5 bases and J lost 2, with 19 bases in between. The CDR3 nucleotides read TGTGCCAGCAGTCCACTATCCCTGGGTTCCCCCTACGAGCAGTACTTC. Translated: CASSPLSLGSPYEQYF. Full variable domain (rest looked up from reference TRBV28 and TRBJ2-7): DVKVTQSSRYLVKRTGEKVFLECVQDMDHENMFWYRQDPGLGLRLIYFSYDVKMKEKGDIPEGYSVSREKKERFSLILESASTNQTSMYLCASSPLSLGSPYEQYFGPGTRLTVT.

The rearrangement joins TRBV21-1 to TRBJ2-7; no DNA check was done on the table's D call, TRBD2. TRBV21-1 is tagged as a pseudogene. This CDR3 is built from 15 residues. CDR3 protein: CASSNSTPGLYEQYF. CDR3 sequence (DNA): TGTGCCAGCAGCAATAGCACACCGGGACTCTACGAGCAGTACTTC.

CDR3 region: CASSHWATEAFF. Written as DNA, the CDR3 is TGTGCCAGCAGCCATTGGGCCACTGAAGCTTTCTTT. V usage is TRBV3-1 (or the pseudogene TRBV3-2) and J usage is TRBJ1-1; D is undetermined. The CDR3 spans 12 residues. Trimming took off 3 bases at V and 4 bases at J, with 6 bases between the two ends. The germline CDR1 and CDR2 sequences are LGHDT and YNNKEL (reference sequence).